This TCR beta chain derives from a study of T cell changes during pregnancy in multiple sclerosis (dated by TCRdb to between 2018 and 2020). For the wider study: Changes in the T cell repertoire over the course of pregnancy were examined in this study in women with multiple sclerosis.

The germline V gene encodes CDR1 SGHTA and CDR2 FQGNSA. The CDR3, from cysteine to phenylalanine, totals 15 residues. Just the 45-base CDR3 DNA is kept, in frame starting at base 1. Clipping removes 5 bases from V and 0 bases from J, with 6 as the unmatched junction base count. The library came from the immunoSEQ multiplex PCR assay. TCRdb obtained this table from immuneACCESS and retained in-frame rearrangements with V and J assigned. These tables miss some clones; where compared with another copy, unresolved V genes account for less than half of the shortfall, and the remainder is unexplained. In all, the sample holds 70,000 to 100,000 clones, and around 93% of those were seen once. Approximately 0.99% of the sample goes to the ten largest clones. Notes on this clone: Its antigen is still unknown. Base qualities were left out, and no much larger clone turns up one base away.

The input for sequencing was peripheral blood, taken in the first trimester of pregnancy. This sequence uses TRBV7-2 and TRBJ2-7; the junction holds 8 bases that match TRBD1. The receptor was isolated from a female donor with multiple sclerosis, enrolled in a pregnancy study. The nucleotides are TGTGCCAGCAGCGTACAGGGGGTTACCTCCTACGAGCAGTACTTC. It translates as CASSVQGVTSYEQYF. The full variable domain, completed from the reference TRBV7-2 and TRBJ2-7 proteins outside the CDR3, reads GAGVSQSPSNKVTEKGKDVELRCDPISGHTALYWYRQSLGQGLEFLIYFQGNSAPDKSGLPSDRFSAERTGGSVSTLTIQRTQQEDSAVYLCASSVQGVTSYEQYFGPGTRLTVT.